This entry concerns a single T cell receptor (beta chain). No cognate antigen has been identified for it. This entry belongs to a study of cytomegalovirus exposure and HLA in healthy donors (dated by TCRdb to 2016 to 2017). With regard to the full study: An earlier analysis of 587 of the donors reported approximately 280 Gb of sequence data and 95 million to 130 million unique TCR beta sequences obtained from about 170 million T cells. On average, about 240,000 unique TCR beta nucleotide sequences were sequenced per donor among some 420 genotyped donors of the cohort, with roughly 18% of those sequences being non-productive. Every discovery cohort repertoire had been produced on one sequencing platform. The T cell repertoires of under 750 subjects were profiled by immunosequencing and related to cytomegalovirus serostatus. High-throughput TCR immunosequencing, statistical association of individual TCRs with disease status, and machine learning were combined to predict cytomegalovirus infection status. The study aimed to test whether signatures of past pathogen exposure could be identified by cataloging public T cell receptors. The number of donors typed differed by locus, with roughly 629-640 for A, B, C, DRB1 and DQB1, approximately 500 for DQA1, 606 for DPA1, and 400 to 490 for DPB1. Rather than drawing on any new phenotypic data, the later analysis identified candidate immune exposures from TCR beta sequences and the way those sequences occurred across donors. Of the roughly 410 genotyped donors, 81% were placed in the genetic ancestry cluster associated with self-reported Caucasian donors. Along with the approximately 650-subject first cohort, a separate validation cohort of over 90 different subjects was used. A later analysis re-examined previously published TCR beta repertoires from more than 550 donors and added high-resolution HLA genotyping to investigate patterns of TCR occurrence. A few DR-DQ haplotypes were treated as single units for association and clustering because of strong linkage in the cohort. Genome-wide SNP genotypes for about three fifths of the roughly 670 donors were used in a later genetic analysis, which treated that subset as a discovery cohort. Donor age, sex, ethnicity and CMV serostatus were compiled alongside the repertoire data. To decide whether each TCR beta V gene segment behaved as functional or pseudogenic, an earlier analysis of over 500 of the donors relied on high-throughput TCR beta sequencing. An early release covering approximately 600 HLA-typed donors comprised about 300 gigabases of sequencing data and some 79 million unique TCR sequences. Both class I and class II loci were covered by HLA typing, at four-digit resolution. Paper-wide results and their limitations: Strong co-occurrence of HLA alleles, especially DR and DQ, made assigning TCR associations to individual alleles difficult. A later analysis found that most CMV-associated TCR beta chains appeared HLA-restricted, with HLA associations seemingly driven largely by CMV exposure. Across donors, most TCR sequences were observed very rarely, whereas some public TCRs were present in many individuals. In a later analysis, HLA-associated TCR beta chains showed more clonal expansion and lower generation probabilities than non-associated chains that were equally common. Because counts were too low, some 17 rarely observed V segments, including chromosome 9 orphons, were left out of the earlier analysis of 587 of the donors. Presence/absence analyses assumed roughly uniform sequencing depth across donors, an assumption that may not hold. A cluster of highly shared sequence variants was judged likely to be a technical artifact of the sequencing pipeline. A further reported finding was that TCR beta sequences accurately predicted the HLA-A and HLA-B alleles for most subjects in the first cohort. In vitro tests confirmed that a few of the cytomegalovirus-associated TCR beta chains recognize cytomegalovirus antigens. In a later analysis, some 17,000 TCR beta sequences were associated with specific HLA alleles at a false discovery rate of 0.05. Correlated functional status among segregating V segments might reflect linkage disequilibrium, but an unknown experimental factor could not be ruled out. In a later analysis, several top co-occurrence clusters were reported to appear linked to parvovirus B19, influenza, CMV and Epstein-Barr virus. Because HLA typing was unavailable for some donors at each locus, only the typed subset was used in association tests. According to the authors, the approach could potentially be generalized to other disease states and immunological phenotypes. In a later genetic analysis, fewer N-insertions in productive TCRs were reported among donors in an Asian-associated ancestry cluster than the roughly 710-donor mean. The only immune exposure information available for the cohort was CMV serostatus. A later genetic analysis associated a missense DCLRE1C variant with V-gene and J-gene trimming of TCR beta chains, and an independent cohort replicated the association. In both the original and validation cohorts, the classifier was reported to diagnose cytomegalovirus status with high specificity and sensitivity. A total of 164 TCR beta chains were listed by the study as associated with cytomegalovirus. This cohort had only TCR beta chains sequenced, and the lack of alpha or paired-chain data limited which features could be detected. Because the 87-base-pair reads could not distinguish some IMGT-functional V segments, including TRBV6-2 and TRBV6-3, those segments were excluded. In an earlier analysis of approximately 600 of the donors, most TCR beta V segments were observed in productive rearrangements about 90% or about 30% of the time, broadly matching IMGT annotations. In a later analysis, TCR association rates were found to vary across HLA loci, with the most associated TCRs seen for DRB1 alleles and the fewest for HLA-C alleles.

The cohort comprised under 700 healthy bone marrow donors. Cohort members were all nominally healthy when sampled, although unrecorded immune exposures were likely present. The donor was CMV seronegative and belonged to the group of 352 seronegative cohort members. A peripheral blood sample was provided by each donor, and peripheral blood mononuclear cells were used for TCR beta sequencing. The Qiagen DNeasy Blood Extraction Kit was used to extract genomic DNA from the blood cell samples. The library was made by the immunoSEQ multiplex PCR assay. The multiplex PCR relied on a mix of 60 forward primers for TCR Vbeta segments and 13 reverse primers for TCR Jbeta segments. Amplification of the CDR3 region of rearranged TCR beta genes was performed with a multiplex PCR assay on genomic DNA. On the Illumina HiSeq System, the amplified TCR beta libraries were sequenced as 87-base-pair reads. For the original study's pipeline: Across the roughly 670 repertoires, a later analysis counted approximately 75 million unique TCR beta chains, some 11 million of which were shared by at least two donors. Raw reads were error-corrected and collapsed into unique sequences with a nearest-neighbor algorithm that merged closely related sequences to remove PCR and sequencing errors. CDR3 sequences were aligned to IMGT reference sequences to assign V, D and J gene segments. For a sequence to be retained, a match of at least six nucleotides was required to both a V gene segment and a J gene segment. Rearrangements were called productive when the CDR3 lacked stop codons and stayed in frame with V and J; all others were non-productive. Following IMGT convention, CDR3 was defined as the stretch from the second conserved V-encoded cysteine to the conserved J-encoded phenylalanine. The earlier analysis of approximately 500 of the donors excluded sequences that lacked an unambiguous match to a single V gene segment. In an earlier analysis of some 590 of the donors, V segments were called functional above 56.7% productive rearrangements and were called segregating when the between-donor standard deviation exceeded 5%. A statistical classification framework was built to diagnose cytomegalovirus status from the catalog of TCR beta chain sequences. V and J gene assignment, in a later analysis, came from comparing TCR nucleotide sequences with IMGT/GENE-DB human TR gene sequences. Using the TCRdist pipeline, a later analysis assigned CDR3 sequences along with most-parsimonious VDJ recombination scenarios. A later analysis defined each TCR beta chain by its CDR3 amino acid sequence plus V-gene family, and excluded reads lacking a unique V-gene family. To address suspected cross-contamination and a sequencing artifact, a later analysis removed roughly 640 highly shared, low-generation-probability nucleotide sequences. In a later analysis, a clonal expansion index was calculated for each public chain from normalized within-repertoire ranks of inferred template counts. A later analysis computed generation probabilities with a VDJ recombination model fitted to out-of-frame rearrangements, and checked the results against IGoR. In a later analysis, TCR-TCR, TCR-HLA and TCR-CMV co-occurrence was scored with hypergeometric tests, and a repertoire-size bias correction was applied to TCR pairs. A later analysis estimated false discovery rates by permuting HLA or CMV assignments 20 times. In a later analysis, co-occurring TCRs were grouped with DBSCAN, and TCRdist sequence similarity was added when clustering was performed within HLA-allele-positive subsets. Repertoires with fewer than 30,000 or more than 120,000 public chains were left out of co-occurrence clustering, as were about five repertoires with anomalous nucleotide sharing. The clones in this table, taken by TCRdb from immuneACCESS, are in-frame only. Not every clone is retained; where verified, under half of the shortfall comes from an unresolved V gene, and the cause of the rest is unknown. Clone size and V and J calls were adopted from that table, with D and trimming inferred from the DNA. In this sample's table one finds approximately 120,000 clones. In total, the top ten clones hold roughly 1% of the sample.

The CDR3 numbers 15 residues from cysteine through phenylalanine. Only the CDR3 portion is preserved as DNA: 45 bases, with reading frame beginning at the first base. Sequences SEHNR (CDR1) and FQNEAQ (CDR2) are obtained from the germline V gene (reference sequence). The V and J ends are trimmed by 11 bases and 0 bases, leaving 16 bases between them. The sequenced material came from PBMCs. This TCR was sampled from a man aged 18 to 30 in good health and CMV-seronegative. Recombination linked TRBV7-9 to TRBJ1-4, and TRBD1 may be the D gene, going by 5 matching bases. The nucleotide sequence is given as TGTGCCTCCGCAGGGCAGCTTGCAACTAATGAAAAACTGTTTTTT. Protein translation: CASAGQLATNEKLFF.